Below, one TCR beta chain is given with its context. This clonotype has at least ten counts. It has no known antigen specificity. Base quality data are lacking; no much larger clone is found one base away. The receptor library was made with 5' RACE. TCRdb shows the sequencer as NextSeq 500. In the TCR library protocol, a unique molecular identifier was attached to each TCR cDNA molecule so that PCR and sequencing errors could be corrected. The paper's processing steps were these. TCR identification, UMI-based error correction and CDR3 extraction were performed with Decombinator tools. Expanded TCRs were defined as those above a frequency of 2 per 1,000, corresponding to the top 1% of the tumor frequency distribution. Each repertoire was subsampled 100 times to 5,000 TCRs, after which Renyi diversity was computed with the R vegan package. To build CDR3 similarity networks, amino acid triplet string-kernel similarity was used, and CDR3s were connected when their pairwise similarity was above 0.82. TCRdb reran the public reads through fastp at Q25 and MiXCR, keeping productive beta chains. Each CDR3 protein gets just one entry, which takes the most common genes and DNA from the rows behind it. These V and J calls are TCRdb output, not the study's own analysis. Across this sample there are about 52,000 distinct CDR3 sequences, with roughly 7% seen only once. The top ten clonotypes cover 35% of the sample.

The data derive from a study of spatial heterogeneity in lung cancer (dated by TCRdb to the late 2010s). Notes on the research overall: Samples were obtained from approximately 76 patients with early-stage, untreated non-small cell lung cancer from the lung TRACERx cohort. Follow-up PBMC samples were sequenced whenever available, with a median time to follow-up of 2 to 3 years after resection. The study linked features of the TCR repertoire to counts of nonsynonymous mutations, which were determined by whole-exome sequencing of tumor tissue. Beta-chain transcripts were consistently detected in greater numbers than alpha-chain transcripts, which likely reflected higher beta-chain transcript abundance. In non-small cell lung cancer, the study quantitatively compared TCR alpha and beta repertoires across several tumor regions, matched nontumor lung, and blood. In the raw uncorrected reads, each unique combination of TCR and UMI appeared on average more than ten times. At surgery, both alpha and beta chains were TCR-sequenced in roughly 230 tumor regions, about 64 matched nontumor lung samples and some 56 PBMC samples.

Explained via the paper, the time point label denotes: blood at routine non-recurrence follow-up after resection. Whole RNA extracted from tumor and nontumor lung tissue, or from cryopreserved PBMC samples, was used for TCR sequencing without cell sorting. Patients were selected for TCR sequencing only if sufficient RNA was available from at least two tumor regions. Relative to germline, V is 3 bases shorter and J is 5 bases shorter, with 14 bases between their ends. The CDR1 and CDR2 encoded by the germline V gene (reference sequence) are GTSNPN and SVGIG. The CDR3 goes from the cysteine to the phenylalanine over 13 residues. Solely the CDR3 DNA is kept, with 39 bases framed from the first base. What the work shows at the level of the full study, not this receptor alone: Additional single-cell paired TCR alpha and beta sequencing was considered necessary to confirm, at a functional level, the hypothesis that regional TCRs recognize regional mutations. Ubiquitous expanded tumor TCRs were found in blood more often at tumor resection than at routine follow-up. Only 13 to 15 patients were included in the comparisons of baseline and follow-up blood repertoires.

The sequence came from a female donor with early-stage non-small cell lung cancer. The rearranged chain carries TRBV30 and TRBJ2-7, with the D gene too uncertain to name. Sample: PBMCs, taken at follow-up. The CDR3 here reads CAWSRARYDEQYF. The nucleotide sequence reads as follows: TGTGCCTGGAGCAGAGCCCGGTATGACGAGCAGTACTTC.